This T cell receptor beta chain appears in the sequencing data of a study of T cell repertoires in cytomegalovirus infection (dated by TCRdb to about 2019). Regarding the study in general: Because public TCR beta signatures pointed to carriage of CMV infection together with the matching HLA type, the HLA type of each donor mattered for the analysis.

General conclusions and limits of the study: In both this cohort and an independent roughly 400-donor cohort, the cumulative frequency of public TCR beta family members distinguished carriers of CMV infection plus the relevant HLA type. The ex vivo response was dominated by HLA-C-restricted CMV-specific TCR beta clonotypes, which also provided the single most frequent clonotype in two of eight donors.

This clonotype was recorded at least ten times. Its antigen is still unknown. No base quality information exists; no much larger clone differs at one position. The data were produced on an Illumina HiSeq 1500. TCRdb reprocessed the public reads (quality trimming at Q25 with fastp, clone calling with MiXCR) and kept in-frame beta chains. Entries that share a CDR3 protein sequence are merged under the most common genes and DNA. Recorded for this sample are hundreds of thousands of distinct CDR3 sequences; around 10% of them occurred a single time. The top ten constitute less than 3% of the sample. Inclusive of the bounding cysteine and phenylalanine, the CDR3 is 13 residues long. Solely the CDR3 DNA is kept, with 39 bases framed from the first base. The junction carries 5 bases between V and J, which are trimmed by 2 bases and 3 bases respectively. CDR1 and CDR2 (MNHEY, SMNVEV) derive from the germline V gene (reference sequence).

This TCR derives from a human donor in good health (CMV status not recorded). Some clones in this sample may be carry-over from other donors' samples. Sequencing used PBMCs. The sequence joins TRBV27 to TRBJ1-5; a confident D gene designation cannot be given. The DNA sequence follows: TGTGCCAGCAGTTTAAACACCAATCAGCCCCAGCATTTT. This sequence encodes CASSLNTNQPQHF.